Below are 7 T cell receptor beta chains sequenced from a single sample in a study of shared clonotypes between healthy human individuals. Positive CCR7 selection of CD45RO-negative cells yielded the naive CD8 cells, and terminally differentiated effector memory CD45RA+ cells were excluded. Sequencing was performed with immunoSEQ multiplex PCR; in TCRdb, only in-frame clones are kept and a portion is missing. The data show about 2.1 million clones, with roughly 93% seen just once and roughly 1.7% held by the top ten. The material sequenced was naive CD8+ T cells from PBMCs. These receptor sequences come from a man aged 18 to 29 in good health. Some clones in this sample may be carry-over from other donors' samples.

The V and J genes are TRBV9 and TRBJ2-7; 15 nucleotides line up with TRBD2. Trimming cost V 1 base and J 6 bases; bases outside gene matches: 5. CDR1 is SGDLS and CDR2 is YYNGEE in the germline V gene. The CDR3 totals 16 residues. The DNA for the CDR3 is TGTGCCAGCAGCGTAAAGGGACTAGCGGGAGGAGCCGAGCAGTACTTC. Protein: CASSVKGLAGGAEQYF.

This chain uses TRBV11-2 with TRBJ1-2, with unresolved D. Germline V gene data show CDR1 as SGHAT and CDR2 as FQNNGV. V was pared by 5 bases and J by 5 bases, with 12 bases between. The CDR3 sequence is 13 residues long. Here the CDR3 reads CASSGPPLYGYTF. CDR3 in DNA: TGTGCCAGCAGCGGTCCCCCCCTTTATGGCTACACCTTC.

Regarding this clone: At the DNA level, this CDR3 is encoded by other sequences in the same sample as well. The V and J genes are TRBV7-9 and TRBJ2-1; the match to TRBD1 covers 8 bases. Germline CDR1 and CDR2: SEHNR and FQNEAQ (reference sequence). This CDR3 contains 15 residues. V shed 3 bases and J 2 bases; nucleotides not matched to a gene: 3. CDR3 nucleotides: TGTGCCAGCAGCTTCGGACAGGGAACCTACAATGAGCAGTTCTTC. Its translation is CASSFGQGTYNEQFF. The entire variable domain, with the rest obtained from reference TRBV7-9 and TRBJ2-1, is as follows: DTGVSQNPRHKITKRGQNVTFRCDPISEHNRLYWYRQTLGQGPEFLTYFQNEAQLEKSRLLSDRFSAERPKGSFSTLEIQRTEQGDSAMYLCASSFGQGTYNEQFFGPGTRLTVL.

The CDR3 sequence is CASSTQTATNYGYTF. DNA of the CDR3: TGCGCCAGCAGCACCCAGACAGCCACTAACTATGGCTACACCTTC. The V call is TRBV5-1, the J call TRBJ1-2; perhaps TRBD1 as D (5 bases). V lost 4 bases and J lost 0, with 13 bases in between. Per germline, CDR1 SGHRS and CDR2 YFSETQ. CDR3 length equals 15 residues. Looking up the rest from reference TRBV5-1 and TRBJ1-2 gives the full variable domain: KAGVTQTPRYLIKTRGQQVTLSCSPISGHRSVSWYQQTPGQGLQFLFEYFSETQRNKGNFPGRFSGRQFSNSRSEMNVSTLELGDSALYLCASSTQTATNYGYTFGSGTRLTVV.

The chain couples TRBV28 to TRBJ2-7; 14 bases agree with TRBD2. Losses at the gene ends were 5 bases for V and 3 bases for J; bases not matched to a gene: 0. Germline loops: CDR1 MDHEN, CDR2 SYDVKM. This CDR3 region has 14 residues. The CDR3 sequence is CASSGTSGSYEQYF. The CDR3 DNA is TGTGCCAGCAGTGGGACTAGCGGGAGCTACGAGCAGTACTTC.

The V and J genes are TRBV7-8 and TRBJ2-2; D not resolved. The ends were cut back, 2 bases at V and 3 bases at J, with 10 bases in the middle. Germline CDR1 and CDR2: SGHVS and FQNEAQ. This CDR3 has 15 amino acids. This CDR3 is CASSLWGGDTGELFF. Written as DNA, the CDR3 is TGTGCCAGCAGCTTATGGGGTGGGGACACCGGGGAGCTGTTTTTT.

In its sample, this clone was seen once. V usage is TRBV28 and J usage is TRBJ1-1, with D unresolved. The CDR3 is made up of 14 amino acids. Trimming pared 3 bases from V and 4 bases from J, leaving 12 bases between. Germline V CDR1 and CDR2: MDHEN, SYDVKM. As DNA, the CDR3 is TGTGCCAGCAGTTTTACAACGGACTTCACTGAAGCTTTCTTT. Encoded protein: CASSFTTDFTEAFF. The variable domain in full, completed from reference TRBV28 and TRBJ1-1, reads DVKVTQSSRYLVKRTGEKVFLECVQDMDHENMFWYRQDPGLGLRLIYFSYDVKMKEKGDIPEGYSVSREKKERFSLILESASTNQTSMYLCASSFTTDFTEAFFGQGTRLTVV.